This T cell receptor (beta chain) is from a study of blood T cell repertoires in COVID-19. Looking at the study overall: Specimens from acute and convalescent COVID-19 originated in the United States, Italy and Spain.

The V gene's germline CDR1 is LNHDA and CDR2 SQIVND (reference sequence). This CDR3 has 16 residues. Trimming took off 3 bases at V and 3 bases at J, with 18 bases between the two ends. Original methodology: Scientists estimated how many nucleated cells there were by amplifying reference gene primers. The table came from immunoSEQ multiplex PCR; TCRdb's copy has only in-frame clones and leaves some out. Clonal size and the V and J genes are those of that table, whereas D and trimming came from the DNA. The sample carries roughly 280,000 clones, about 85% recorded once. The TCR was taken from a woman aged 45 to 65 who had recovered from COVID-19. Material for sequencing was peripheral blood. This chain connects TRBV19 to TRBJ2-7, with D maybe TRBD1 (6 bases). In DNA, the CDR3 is TGTGCCAGTAGTATTGGGGGAAGGGGACAACTCTACGAGCAGTACTTC. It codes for CASSIGGRGQLYEQYF.